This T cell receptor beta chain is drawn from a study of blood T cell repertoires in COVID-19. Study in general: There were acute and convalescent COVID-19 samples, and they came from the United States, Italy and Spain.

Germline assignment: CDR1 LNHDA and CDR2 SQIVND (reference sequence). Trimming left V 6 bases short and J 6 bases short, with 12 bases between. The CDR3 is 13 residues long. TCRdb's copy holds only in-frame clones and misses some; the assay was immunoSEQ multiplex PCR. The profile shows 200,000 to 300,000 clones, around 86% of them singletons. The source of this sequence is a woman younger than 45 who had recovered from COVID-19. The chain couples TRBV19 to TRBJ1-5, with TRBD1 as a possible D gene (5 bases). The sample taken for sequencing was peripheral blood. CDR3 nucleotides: TGTGCCAGTAGCGACAGTTATACTCAGCCCCAGCATTTT. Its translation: CASSDSYTQPQHF. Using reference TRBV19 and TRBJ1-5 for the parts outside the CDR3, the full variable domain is DGGITQSPKYLFRKEGQNVTLSCEQNLNHDAMYWYRQDPGQGLRLIYYSQIVNDFQKGDIAEGYSVSREKKESFPLTVTSAQKNPTAFYLCASSDSYTQPQHFGDGTRLSIL.